The T cell receptor beta chain described here comes from a study of T-cell reconstitution after alpha-beta-depleted transplantation in children. Preparing the TCRbeta library involved the use of unique molecular identifiers. MiXCR was run by TCRdb on the PCR reads, yielding one entry per CDR3 protein. The sample records hundreds of thousands of distinct CDR3 sequences, under 15% being singletons. Trimming took off 6 bases at V and 2 bases at J, with 16 bases between the two ends. The germline V gene encodes CDR1 SQVTM and CDR2 ANQGSEA. The CDR3 runs to 14 residues. The rearrangement links TRBV29-1 to TRBJ1-1; tentatively, D is TRBD1 (5 bases). Sequences were derived from PBMCs, mostly from graft donor cells, sampled 360 days after TCRalphabeta/CD19-depleted stem cell transplant. The sequence came from a male patient between 10 and 17 years old who had a stem cell transplant for acute myeloid leukemia, so the T cells may come from the graft donor. The CDR3 region is CSVEPTERNTEAFF. CDR3 coding DNA: TGCAGCGTGGAGCCGACAGAGCGAAACACTGAAGCTTTCTTT.